Below are 23 T cell receptor beta chains sequenced from a single sample in a study of T cells after posttransplantation cyclophosphamide (dated by TCRdb to 2016 to 2017). The receptor library was made with the immunoSEQ multiplex PCR assay. TCRdb took over this immuneACCESS table, retaining in-frame rearrangements with V and J assigned. Such tables are incomplete; in checked studies, under half of the missing clones stem from an unresolved V gene, and the remainder is unexplained. For this sample there are about 2,800 clones; roughly 84% appear just once. The ten largest clones represent about 10% of the sample. The sample comprised CD8+ T cells sorted from PBMCs. These receptors originate from a woman in her forties or fifties in good health and a related stem cell transplant donor.

As for this clone: Because the CDR3 is missing its conserved closing phenylalanine or tryptophan, this is likely a read error. V usage is TRBV5-4 and J usage is TRBJ2-7; tentatively, D is TRBD2 (6 bases). The length of the CDR3 is 14 residues. Trimming took 4 bases from V and 2 from J, leaving 13 bases between them. CDR1 and CDR2 (germline): SGHNT, YYREEE (reference sequence). The CDR3: CASSLGTRPYEQYL. As DNA, the CDR3 is TGTGCCAGCAGCCTTGGGACTCGACCCTACGAGCAGTACCTC.

This clone has just one count. The chain joins TRBV9 to TRBJ2-1; 10 nucleotides align to TRBD2. The germline V gene has CDR1 SGDLS and CDR2 YYNGEE. This CDR3 is built from 15 residues. J gave up 9 bases and V 3 bases, and 9 bases lay outside the gene matches. CDR3 sequence reads: CASSGPGTSAVEQFF. CDR3 sequence (DNA): TGTGCCAGCAGCGGCCCCGGGACTAGCGCCGTTGAGCAGTTCTTC. Full variable domain (remainder filled in from reference TRBV9 and TRBJ2-1): DSGVTQTPKHLITATGQRVTLRCSPRSGDLSVYWYQQSLDQGLQFLIQYYNGEERAKGNILERFSAQQFPDLHSELNLSSLELGDSALYFCASSGPGTSAVEQFFGPGTRLTVL.

The CDR3 bases are TGTGCCAGCAGTCTACTACCCGGACTAGCAGGGACCGGGGAGCTGTTTTTT. This gives the protein CASSLLPGLAGTGELFF. The J gene is TRBJ2-2, the V gene TRBV28; TRBD2 matches at 8 bases. The CDR3 extends over 17 amino acids. The ends lost 5 bases at V and 5 bases at J; junction bases unmatched: 13. Germline V gene sequence: CDR1 MDHEN, CDR2 SYDVKM.

The rearrangement links TRBV6-4 to TRBJ2-7, with a tentative D call TRBD2 (6 bases). V was trimmed by 3 bases and J by 7 bases, leaving 13 bases between them. The CDR3 extends over 13 amino acids. Germline loops: CDR1 MRHNA, CDR2 SNTAGT. CDR3 in amino acids: CASSEGGVGEQYF. In DNA, the CDR3 is TGTGCCAGCAGTGAGGGGGGAGTTGGGGAGCAGTACTTC.

This clone was recorded a few times. The chain is built from TRBV5-5 and TRBJ2-4, with a possible D match to TRBD2 (5 bases). The CDR3 has 16 amino acids. Trimming removed 4 bases at V and 0 bases at J, with 14 bases between. CDR1 and CDR2 from the germline V gene are SGHKS and YYEKEE (reference sequence). This CDR3 reads CASSAPLELAKNIQYF. The CDR3 DNA sequence: TGTGCCAGCAGCGCCCCACTAGAGCTAGCCAAAAACATTCAGTACTTC.

The V call is TRBV6-1, the J call TRBJ2-3, with D possibly TRBD1 on 7 matching bases. V gave up 4 bases and J gave up 2 bases, with 16 bases separating them. Germline V lookup: CDR1 MNHNS, CDR2 SASEGT. The CDR3 sequence is 16 residues long. CDR3 region: CASSGEGAGHTDTQYF. The CDR3 coding sequence is TGTGCCAGCAGTGGCGAGGGGGCGGGGCACACAGATACGCAGTATTTT.

J is TRBJ1-4 and V is TRBV5-6; 7 bases fit TRBD1. The CDR3 sequence is 15 residues long. Germline V CDR1 and CDR2: SGHDT, YYEEEE. The trim removed 2 bases at V and 7 bases at J, leaving 8 bases unmatched. The CDR3 is CASSFWAGGLEKLFF. The CDR3, as DNA: TGTGCCAGCAGCTTTTGGGCAGGGGGGCTTGAAAAACTGTTTTTT.

J is TRBJ2-1 and V is TRBV30; TRBD2 aligns across 8 bases. V shed 6 bases and J 3 bases; nucleotides not matched to a gene: 10. Germline-derived CDR1 and CDR2 are GTSNPN and SVGIG (reference sequence). CDR3 length: 15 amino acids. The CDR3 DNA reads TGTGCCTGCCCCCCCCTGAGCGGGAGCTACAATGAGCAGTTCTTC. Translation: CACPPLSGSYNEQFF.

V is TRBV2 and J is TRBJ1-4; possibly TRBD1 for D (6 bases). Trimming left V 5 bases short and J 4 bases short, with 11 bases between. This CDR3 contains 14 residues. Germline CDR1 SNHLY, CDR2 FYNNEI. CDR3 sequence (DNA): TGTGCCAGCAGTTTAGACAGGAGTAATGAAAAACTGTTTTTT. Protein: CASSLDRSNEKLFF.

The gene calls are TRBV27 and TRBJ2-7; 8 nucleotides line up with TRBD1. V gave up 1 base and J gave up 0 bases; unmatched junction bases: 2. The CDR3 loop spans 15 amino acids. Looked up from germline, CDR1 is MNHEY and CDR2 is SMNVEV (reference sequence). The CDR3 DNA reads as TGTGCCAGCAGTTTATATGGACAGGGCTCCTACGAGCAGTACTTC. Its protein product is CASSLYGQGSYEQYF.

The J gene is TRBJ1-2, the V gene TRBV10-3; 10 nucleotides match TRBD1. V lost 10 bases to trimming and J lost 4 bases; unmatched junction nucleotides: 9. Germline assignment: CDR1 ENHRY and CDR2 SYGVKD. The CDR3 runs to 14 residues. The CDR3 region is CARIRDRGLYGYTF. The CDR3 DNA reads as TGTGCCAGGATCCGGGACAGGGGCCTCTATGGCTACACCTTC.

The J gene is TRBJ2-3, the V gene TRBV6-4, with TRBD1 identical over 8 bases. The CDR3 totals 16 residues. The V gene end was trimmed by 3 bases and the J gene end by 1 base; junction bases not matched to a gene: 6. Germline CDR1 reads MRHNA; CDR2 reads SNTAGT. CDR3 DNA: TGTGCCAGCAGTGAGAATGGGGGACAGGGCACAGATACGCAGTATTTT. It yields the protein CASSENGGQGTDTQYF.

This clone was detected once. V usage is TRBV30 and J usage is TRBJ1-1; D remains ambiguous. The CDR3 runs 14 residues. V was clipped by 3 bases and J by 4 bases, with 15 bases between them. The germline V gene encodes CDR1 GTSNPN and CDR2 SVGIG (reference sequence). The CDR3 is CAWSPKYAGTEAFF. The CDR3 DNA sequence: TGTGCCTGGAGCCCAAAGTATGCCGGCACTGAAGCTTTCTTT.

Only one count was recorded for this clone. V is TRBV4-1 and J is TRBJ2-3; 11 bases are a match to TRBD2. The CDR3 covers 17 residues. V was clipped by 2 bases and J by 4 bases; unmatched bases: 8. The germline V gene encodes CDR1 MGHRA and CDR2 YSYEKL. The CDR3 reads CASSQTLAGAGADTQYF. CDR3 DNA sequence: TGCGCCAGCAGCCAAACACTAGCGGGGGCCGGAGCAGATACGCAGTATTTT.

The V gene is TRBV6-1, the J gene TRBJ1-1; tentative D call: TRBD1 (5 bases). This CDR3 contains 14 residues. Looked up from germline, CDR1 is MNHNS and CDR2 is SASEGT. Trimming took 6 bases from V and 0 from J, leaving 11 bases between them. As DNA, the CDR3 is TGTGCCAGCAGATGGGGGGTAGTGAACACTGAAGCTTTCTTT. It codes for CASRWGVVNTEAFF.

The rearrangement uses TRBV5-8 and TRBJ2-7; maybe TRBD1 (6 bases). CDR3 length: 14 residues. Looked up from germline, CDR1 is SGHTS and CDR2 is YDEGEE. With 0 bases removed from V and 6 bases from J, the gap between germline ends came to 13 bases. The CDR3 DNA reads as TGTGCCAGCAGCTTGGGACAGGTATACGTCGAGCAGTACTTC. Residues: CASSLGQVYVEQYF.

This clone has just one count. This chain connects TRBV11-3 to TRBJ2-1; the match to TRBD2 covers 13 bases. Germline lookup yields CDR1 SGHNT and CDR2 YENEEA. J gave up 10 bases and V 5 bases, and 5 bases lay outside the gene matches. The CDR3 loop spans 14 amino acids. CDR3 residues: CASSQKLAGGEQFF. The CDR3 DNA reads TGTGCCAGCAGCCAAAAACTAGCGGGAGGGGAGCAGTTCTTC. Supplemented by reference TRBV11-3 and TRBJ2-1, the full variable domain reads EAGVVQSPRYKIIEKKQPVAFWCNPISGHNTLYWYLQNLGQGPELLIRYENEEAVDDSQLPKDRFSAERLKGVDSTLKIQPAELGDSAVYLCASSQKLAGGEQFFGPGTRLTVL.

The genes are TRBV19 and TRBJ2-1; D is perhaps TRBD1 (5 bases). The CDR3 sequence is 13 residues long. The V gene lost 8 bases and the J gene lost 5 bases, with 13 bases spanning the gap. Germline V lookup: CDR1 LNHDA, CDR2 SQIVND (reference sequence). CDR3 region: CASSAGINNEQFF. The CDR3, as DNA: TGTGCCAGTTCGGCAGGGATTAACAATGAGCAGTTCTTC.

This rearrangement joins TRBV14 to TRBJ2-1; 10 bases are shared with TRBD2. CDR1 is SGHDN, CDR2 FVKESK, per germline. The CDR3 spans 17 residues. J gave up 8 bases and V 1 base, and 11 bases lay outside the gene matches. Here the CDR3 reads CASSQGFGLAGADEQFF. The CDR3 DNA is TGTGCCAGCAGCCAAGGATTCGGGCTAGCGGGAGCCGATGAGCAGTTCTTC.

The CDR3 nucleotides read TGTGCCAGCAGTGAAAGGGGCCGGCCCTACGAGCAGTACTTC. This gives the protein CASSERGRPYEQYF. The chain joins TRBV6-1 to TRBJ2-7; D may be TRBD1 (5 bases). Trimming removed 2 bases from V and 2 bases from J, with 10 bases in between. Germline lookup yields CDR1 MNHNS and CDR2 SASEGT. This CDR3 comprises 14 residues.

V usage is TRBV28 and J usage is TRBJ2-1; possible D gene TRBD2, 5 bases. The germline CDR1 and CDR2 sequences are MDHEN and SYDVKM. Trimming took 6 bases from V and 6 from J, leaving 12 bases between them. This CDR3 has 13 residues. CDR3 amino acids: CASRLTRTNEQFF. Here the CDR3 DNA reads TGTGCCAGCAGACTAACTAGAACCAATGAGCAGTTCTTC.

This chain connects TRBV7-2 to TRBJ1-3; 8 nucleotides line up with TRBD1. Germline CDR1 reads SGHTA; CDR2 reads FQGNSA. V gave up 4 bases and J gave up 0 bases; unmatched junction bases: 8. The CDR3 is made up of 17 amino acids. The CDR3 sequence: CASSSSGGSYSGNTIYF. CDR3 coding DNA: TGTGCCAGCAGCTCCTCAGGGGGCTCCTACTCTGGAAACACCATATATTTT. Variable domain in full (rest from reference TRBV7-2 and TRBJ1-3): GAGVSQSPSNKVTEKGKDVELRCDPISGHTALYWYRQSLGQGLEFLIYFQGNSAPDKSGLPSDRFSAERTGGSVSTLTIQRTQQEDSAVYLCASSSSGGSYSGNTIYFGEGSWLTVV.

CDR3 region: CAISDSDRTLVYGYTF. The CDR3 DNA reads TGTGCCATCAGTGACTCGGACAGGACTCTTGTCTATGGCTACACCTTC. This rearrangement joins TRBV10-3 to TRBJ1-2, with 7 bases lining up with TRBD1. Germline lookup yields CDR1 ENHRY and CDR2 SYGVKD. The trim removed 3 bases at V and 4 bases at J, leaving 11 bases unmatched. The CDR3 consists of 16 residues.